This TCR beta chain was sequenced during a study of blood T cell repertoires in COVID-19. For the study at large: Sites in the United States, Italy and Spain provided acute and convalescent COVID-19 samples.

Profiled with immunoSEQ multiplex PCR; TCRdb holds only in-frame clones, not every one. Among 85,000 to 130,000 clones, 82% were seen once, and the ten largest hold about 5%. The CDR3 runs to 17 residues. This TCR was recovered from a man aged 55 to 70 with acute or convalescent COVID-19. The specimen sequenced was peripheral blood. The chain combines TRBV21-1 with TRBJ2-5; the table's D gene call, TRBD1, was not cross checked with the DNA. TRBV21-1 is a listed pseudogene. CDR3 in DNA: TGTGCCAGCAGCAAAAACCGGGACACCACGTACCAAGAGACCCAGTACTTC. Its translation: CASSKNRDTTYQETQYF.